This T cell receptor beta chain was captured by sequencing in a study of T cells in Graves' hyperthyroidism and ophthalmopathy. CDR3 length: 16 residues. The germline gives CDR1 MGHRA, CDR2 YSYEKL. Losses at the gene ends were 2 bases for V and 4 bases for J; bases not matched to a gene: 7. Whole-study findings and limits: Ophthalmopathy could be told apart from stable hyperthyroidism with a 13 V-J model. Blood also held most thyroid clonotypes expanded beyond 0.001.

Amplified regions were TCR beta CDR3 sequences from RNA transcripts. A set of HTBI primers served as the primers for a first-round RT-PCR of the TCR CDR3. One entry per CDR3 protein, called by TCRdb with MiXCR from the multiplex PCR reads. The repertoire includes fewer than 800,000 distinct CDR3 sequences, around 15% of them detected once, and approximately 8.4% sits in the top ten. As for this clonotype: The antigen is unknown.

Thyroid ultrasound and orbital computed tomography, with clinical symptoms and serum thyroxine and TRAb, informed diagnoses. This sequence was found in a man aged 18 to 30 with Graves' hyperthyroidism. The sample taken for sequencing was blood. This rearrangement joins TRBV4-1 to TRBJ2-7; 11 bases line up with TRBD2. The CDR3 protein is CASSQITGTSGYEQYF. The CDR3 bases are TGCGCCAGCAGCCAAATTACCGGGACTAGCGGATACGAGCAGTACTTC.